This is a list of T cell receptor beta chains from one sample in a study of tumor and adjacent non-tumor tissue in lung cancer. TCRdb passed the multiplex PCR reads through MiXCR, listing each CDR3 protein once. The sample includes roughly 76,000 distinct CDR3 sequences, roughly 70% of them seen just once. Specimen: lung tumor tissue. These receptors all come from an older woman with non-small cell lung cancer. The CDR3 runs from the conserved cysteine through the conserved F or W.

v_call cdr3_length cdr3_aa
TRBV6-5 15 CVSSQKRGLNTEAFF
TRBV7-3 16 CARSPSGLAGLNEQFF
TRBV5-1 15 CASSLGQPGNSPLHF
TRBV29-1 12 CCVTRAYNEHFF
TRBV11-2 15 CASSLTAGVYDEQFF
TRBV6-2/TRBV6-3 17 CASSYATSGTSTDTKYF
TRBV6-6 14 CASRGDTGANVLTF
TRBV7-3 14 CARSSSVGDTEAFF
TRBV29-1 14 CSVVSTQLHETQCF
TRBV12-3/TRBV12-4 13 CASSFQGAYEQYF
TRBV6-6 16 CASSRSRDSVNYERYF
TRBV4-1 14 CASSPGTGGYEQYF
TRBV11-2 15 CASNFTSVTTDTQYF
TRBV10-3 13 CAISQGENPPLHF
TRBV6-5 16 CTSSHSWGRSPHEQYF
TRBV5-4 14 CASSPMPGGETQYF
TRBV6-5 13 CASWPPGANVLTF
TRBV6-5 15 CASSYLFMNTATRYF
TRBV4-1 14 CASSHRTDNAEAFF
TRBV11-2 14 CAGSLNKGTDTQYF
TRBV10-3 17 CAINGQTGNSGANVLTF
TRBV20-1 16 CSARRGQGPHAGELVF
TRBV11-3 15 CASNLGVLADNEKLF
TRBV7-9 14 CASSFWSQTGELFF
TRBV20-1 12 CSRGTYQETQYF
TRBV11-1 16 CASSISLAGLYNGQFF
TRBV28 15 CASSLHSFTGGEAFF
TRBV4-1 17 CASIQAVTSGISGELFF
TRBV6-2/TRBV6-3 17 CAGSRKQLSGIQETQYF
TRBV6-1 14 CASSIDTGTYEQYF
TRBV14 14 CAICPRGLNEGYTF
TRBV10-3 15 CAITELGAVYQPQHF
TRBV5-1 13 CASTQTARETQYF
TRBV12-3/TRBV12-4 12 CASNPWTDGYTF
TRBV30 13 CAWSPGVGTEAFF
TRBV7-3 13 CGSSLSREGTQYF
TRBV6-2/TRBV6-3 14 CASSLRAGGFKQYF
TRBV4-1 15 CASSLTTGYLTGGFF
TRBV4-1 16 CASSQERGGRPYEQYF
TRBV6-1 16 CASSPKRGPYNSHLQF
TRBV14 16 CASSQKQLGPHYEHYF
TRBV7-9 16 CTSSLAGLGKNEKLFF
TRBV7-8 13 CVSSLGGNTEASF
TRBV29-1 12 CSVDPGNTETFF
TRBV29-1 13 CSVGGQSNYGCTF
TRBV20-1 14 CSAVGQASTDTQYF
TRBV12-3/TRBV12-4 12 CACSPENYGYTF
TRBV18 15 CASSLGTGGFQPQHF